This T cell receptor beta chain was profiled in a study of blood T cell repertoires in COVID-19. Deletions cut 0 bases from V and 2 bases from J, with 11 bases between. The germline V gene encodes CDR1 GTSNPN and CDR2 SVGIG (reference sequence). This CDR3 contains 14 residues. Clinical history reported by participants formed the basis on which cohorts were assigned. Recovery meant two consecutive negative NP/OP PCR tests, professional clearance, or resolved symptoms. Source study methods: It was from reference gene primer amplification that nucleated cell counts were estimated. Libraries were prepared by immunoSEQ multiplex PCR; TCRdb keeps only in-frame clonotypes and omits some of them. V, J and clone size are those of that table, while D and trimming were read from the DNA. The table shows about 180,000 clones, with 86% occurring only once.

Sequencing was carried out using PBMCs or T cells enriched from blood (not recorded which). The chain couples TRBV30 to TRBJ2-7; D is uncertain. This receptor was identified in a woman in her 30s who had recovered from COVID-19. CDR3: CAWSVLPRPYEQYF. In nucleotides, the CDR3 is TGTGCCTGGAGTGTACTTCCCAGGCCCTACGAGCAGTACTTC.